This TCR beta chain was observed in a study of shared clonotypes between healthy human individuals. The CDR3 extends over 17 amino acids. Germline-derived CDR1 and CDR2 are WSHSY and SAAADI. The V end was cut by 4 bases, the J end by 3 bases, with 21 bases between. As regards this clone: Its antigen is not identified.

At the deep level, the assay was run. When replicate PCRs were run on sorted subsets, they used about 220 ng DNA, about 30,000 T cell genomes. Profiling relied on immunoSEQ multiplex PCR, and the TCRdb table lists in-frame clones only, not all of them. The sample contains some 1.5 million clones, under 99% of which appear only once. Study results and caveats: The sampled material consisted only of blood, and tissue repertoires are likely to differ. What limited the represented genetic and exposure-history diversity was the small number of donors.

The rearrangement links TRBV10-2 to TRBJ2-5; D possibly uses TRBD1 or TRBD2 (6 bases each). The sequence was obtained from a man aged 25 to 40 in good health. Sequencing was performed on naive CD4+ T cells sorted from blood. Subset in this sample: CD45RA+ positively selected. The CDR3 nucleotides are TGCGCCAGCAGTGGAGGGGGGCTCCGGGACATAAAAGAGACCCAGTACTTC. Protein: CASSGGGLRDIKETQYF.